This T cell receptor beta chain was captured by sequencing in a study of T cell responses to AZD1222 COVID-19 vaccine (dated by TCRdb to 2020 to 2022). Concerning the study at large: Because spike-specific TCR depth and breadth did not differ between the two schedules, AZD1222 recipients who got a second dose at roughly 4 weeks were pooled with those who got a second dose at roughly 12 weeks. A total of 240 or so trial participants underwent TCR sequencing, of whom about 210 had received two doses of AZD1222 and 26 had received two doses of the MenACWY control vaccine. Trial participants were enrolled into age subgroups of 18-55, 56-69 and 70-plus years, which contained 148, 28 and 57 TCR-sequenced participants, respectively. General findings and caveats noted by the study authors: Reportedly, close to half of the unique spike-specific TCRs recognized epitopes lying outside the regions that are mutated in the B.1.351 and B.1.1.7 variants. Only five or six AZD1222 recipients were SARS-CoV-2 seropositive at baseline, limiting conclusions about previously exposed vaccinees. Participants were mostly white British, with more females than males. The authors suggested clonal diversity may have been underestimated. Because no day 14 peak-response samples were available, repertoires were characterized only after the peak T cell response. Spike-specific TCR breadth and depth rose significantly after two AZD1222 doses compared with day 0 and with MenACWY recipients. The 56-69-year group was small, and its depth increase did not reach significance, likely because of low power. CD4 TCRs associated with the vaccine covered the entire spike protein, and the dominant responses were in regions 160-218 and 743-854.

Per the publication, the time point label means: baseline before first vaccination. Vaccinee samples were obtained from the UK trials COV001 and COV002, which included a single-blind randomized controlled phase 2/3 trial of AZD1222 (ChAdOx1 nCoV-19) in healthy adults. Trial participant PBMC samples were collected at day 0 and day 28 after the second dose for TCRbeta chain sequencing. The CDR3 regions of human TCRbeta chains were subjected to immunosequencing. Regarding the original processing steps: Repertoire TCRs were checked for matches against a reference library of SARS-CoV-2-specific TCRs that had been generated using the MIRA antigen-specificity platform. Breadth was defined as the fraction of unique TCRs that were SARS-CoV-2-associated. Depth was defined as the fraction of total T cells that were SARS-CoV-2-associated. Using the MIRA data, each spike-specific TCR was assigned both to the spike region to which the TCR was reactive and to a CD4 or CD8 class. Log10-transformed breadth and depth values were compared by one-way ANOVA with Sidak's multiple comparisons tests. The clones in this table, taken by TCRdb from immuneACCESS, are in-frame only. Not every clone is retained; where verified, under half of the shortfall comes from an unresolved V gene, and the cause of the rest is unknown. D and trimming come from the DNA, and the V and J calls and clone size come from that table. This sample is represented by about 83,000 clones; around 88% of them were singletons. The ten largest clonotypes hold 8.7% of the sample.

On this clone itself: Its target antigen remains unknown. Base qualities were left out, and no much larger clone turns up one base away.

Sequences MDHEN (CDR1) and SYDVKM (CDR2) are obtained from the germline V gene. Unmatched junction bases come to 22, with V trimmed by 4 bases and J by 4 bases. The CDR3 goes from the cysteine to the phenylalanine over 20 residues. The only DNA kept is the CDR3, 60 bases in frame from the first base. The TCR was taken from an adult in good health. Sequenced material: peripheral blood, taken on day 0 of AZD1222 vaccination. Recombination joined TRBV28 with TRBJ2-4, and 7 bases in between align with TRBD1. At the DNA level, the sequence is TGTGCCAGCAGTTCCCTCCTACAGGGGTCTAGCCCCTCTGGGAAAAACATTCAGTACTTC. This is translated as CASSSLLQGSSPSGKNIQYF.